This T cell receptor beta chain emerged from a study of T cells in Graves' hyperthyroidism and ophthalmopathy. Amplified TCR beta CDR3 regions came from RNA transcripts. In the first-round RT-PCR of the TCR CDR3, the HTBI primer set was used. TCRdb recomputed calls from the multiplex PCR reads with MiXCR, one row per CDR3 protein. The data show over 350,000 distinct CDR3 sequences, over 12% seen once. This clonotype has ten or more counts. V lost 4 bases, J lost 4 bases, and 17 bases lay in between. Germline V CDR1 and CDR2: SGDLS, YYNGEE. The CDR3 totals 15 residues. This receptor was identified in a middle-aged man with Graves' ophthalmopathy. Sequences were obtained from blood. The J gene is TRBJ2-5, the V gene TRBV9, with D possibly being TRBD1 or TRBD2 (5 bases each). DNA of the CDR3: TGTGCCAGCAGCACGGGCTGGGGGATGGGAGAGACCCAGTACTTC. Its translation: CASSTGWGMGETQYF.